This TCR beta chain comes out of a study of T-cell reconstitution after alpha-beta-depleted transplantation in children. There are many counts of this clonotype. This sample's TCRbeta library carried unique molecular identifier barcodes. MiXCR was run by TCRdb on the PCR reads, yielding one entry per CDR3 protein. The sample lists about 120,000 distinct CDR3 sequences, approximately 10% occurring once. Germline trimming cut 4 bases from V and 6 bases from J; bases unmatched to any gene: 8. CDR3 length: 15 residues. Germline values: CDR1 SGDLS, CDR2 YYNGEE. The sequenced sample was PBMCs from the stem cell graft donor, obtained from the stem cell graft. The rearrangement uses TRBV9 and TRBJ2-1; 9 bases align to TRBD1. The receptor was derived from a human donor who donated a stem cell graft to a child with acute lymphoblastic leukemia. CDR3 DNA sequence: TGTGCCAGCAGCCCTCGGGACAGGGTCGGCAATGAGCAGTTCTTC. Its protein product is CASSPRDRVGNEQFF.